There are a few counts of the clone carrying this T cell receptor (beta chain). 5'RACE primed at constant segments yielded TCR alpha and TCR beta cDNA libraries bearing sample barcodes and UMIs. TCRdb analysed the 5' RACE reads with MiXCR anew, one entry per CDR3 protein. The sample contains hundreds of thousands of distinct CDR3 sequences, roughly 18% of which appear only once. Trimming pared 1 base from V and 3 bases from J, leaving 16 bases between. Per germline, CDR1 LGHNA and CDR2 YSLEER. This CDR3 has 16 residues. These data belong to a study of T-cell memory formation after mild COVID-19. Material: PBMCs or a T cell subset sorted from them (not recorded which). This receptor was taken from an adult woman who had mild COVID-19 (a few samples of this study predate the infection). Cell type and time point are not known. The gene calls are TRBV4-3 and TRBJ2-7, with D tentatively TRBD2 (5 bases). The CDR3 region has the DNA TGCGCCAGCAGCCAAGGGGGTTGGGGAGACCGCTACGAGCAGTACTTC. This sequence encodes CASSQGGWGDRYEQYF.